This TCR beta chain was recorded in a study of spatial heterogeneity in lung cancer. TCRdb independently ran MiXCR on the 5' RACE reads; one entry per CDR3 protein. This table holds over 25,000 distinct CDR3 sequences, under 8.5% found once. This clonotype was seen at least ten times. Its antigen remains unidentified. V was clipped by 1 base and J by 8 bases, with 14 bases between them. The CDR3 is made up of 14 amino acids. Germline assignment: CDR1 LGHNA and CDR2 YSLEER. Study conclusions and caveats: Tumoral mutation counts were tracked by counts of expanded intratumoral alpha and beta TCRs.

The time point was: sample taken at primary tumor resection. The rearrangement joins TRBV4-3 to TRBJ1-2; possible D gene TRBD1, 5 bases. The receptor's source is a male donor with early-stage non-small cell lung cancer. The sequencing here drew on lung tumor tissue, taken at surgery. In DNA form, the CDR3 reads TGCGCCAGCAGCCAAGTATTGGCAGGGAGAGGCTACACCTTC. Encoded protein: CASSQVLAGRGYTF.